Presented here are 21 T cell receptor beta chains from one specimen sequenced in a study of blood T cells in healthy people across ages. With a J-beta primer mix and a sample-barcoded 5' primer, a second PCR ran roughly 7 to 11 cycles. In TCRdb, the 5' RACE reads were re-called with MiXCR into one record per CDR3 protein. This table has approximately 800,000 distinct CDR3 sequences, 55% to 75% appearing once. Sequenced: blood. The receptor set was obtained from a young man in good health.

The chain uses TRBV6-2 or TRBV6-3 and TRBJ2-1; possibly TRBD1 for D (6 bases). The CDR3 length is 15 residues. V dropped 5 bases and J dropped 7 bases, with 18 bases sitting between them. Germline CDR1 is MNHEY and CDR2 is SVGEGT. Here the CDR3 DNA reads TGTGCCAGCAGTCGCCGGGACAACGGTGGAAATGAGCAGTTCTTC. This encodes CASSRRDNGGNEQFF.

The chain links TRBV12-3 or TRBV12-4 to TRBJ1-2; the D is unclear. With 7 bases removed from V and 8 bases from J, the gap between germline ends came to 23 bases. The CDR3 is made up of 15 amino acids. The CDR3, as DNA: TGTGCCAGCAAGTCTGAAAATCCCTACGCTGGGGGCTACACCTTC. The encoded protein is CASKSENPYAGGYTF.

The chain uses TRBV28 and TRBJ2-1; 10 bases map to TRBD2. V lost 5 bases to trimming and J lost 3 bases; unmatched junction nucleotides: 10. The germline gives CDR1 MDHEN, CDR2 SYDVKM. The CDR3 totals 17 residues. This CDR3 is CASSPRTSGNVYNEQFF. CDR3 coding DNA: TGTGCCAGCAGTCCCCGTACTAGCGGGAATGTCTACAATGAGCAGTTCTTC.

The V and J genes are TRBV6-2 or TRBV6-3 and TRBJ1-2; D is possibly TRBD1 (5 bases). The V end lost 1 base, the J end lost 8 bases, and 17 bases lay between the germline ends. Germline CDR1 is MNHEY and CDR2 is SVGEGT. The CDR3 has 15 residues. CDR3 bases: TGTGCCAGCAGTTACTTGCCCGGGACCCAGGCCGGCTACACCTTC. Its protein product is CASSYLPGTQAGYTF.

This chain uses TRBV11-2 with TRBJ2-7; D possibly corresponds to TRBD2 (5 bases). Trimming took off 8 bases at V and 2 bases at J, with 13 bases between the two ends. Germline CDR1 is SGHAT and CDR2 is FQNNGV. CDR3 length: 13 residues. DNA of the CDR3: TGTGCCAGCTTGACTGGGGAGACCTACGAGCAGTACTTC. Protein: CASLTGETYEQYF.

The J gene is TRBJ2-1, the V gene TRBV7-3; 10 bases agree with TRBD2. Germline V gene sequence: CDR1 SGHTA, CDR2 FQGTGA. V dropped 1 base and J dropped 9; count of bases not matched to a gene: 6. The CDR3 is made up of 15 amino acids. The CDR3 here is CASSLRGLAVGEQFF. CDR3 nucleotide sequence: TGTGCCAGCAGCTTAAGAGGACTAGCGGTGGGTGAGCAGTTCTTC.

This sequence joins TRBV12-3 or TRBV12-4 and TRBJ2-3; no clear D. Trimming left V 5 bases short and J 5 bases short, with 8 bases between. The CDR3 contains 12 residues. The CDR3 region is CASSPSLDTQYF. CDR3 bases: TGTGCCAGCAGTCCCTCTTTAGATACGCAGTATTTT.

This chain connects TRBV12-3 or TRBV12-4 to TRBJ2-4; D perhaps matches TRBD2 (5 bases). The end of the DNA aligns better with TRBJ2-7, so the J call may be wrong. The CDR3 has 16 amino acids. The CDR3 region has the DNA TGTGCCAGCAGTTTTCGAGAGCGGTCCGTAGATCCCGAGCAGTACTTC. It specifies CASSFRERSVDPEQYF.

This clonotype appeared a few times. The chain has TRBV29-1 and TRBJ2-1, with 9 bases aligning to TRBD1. Germline loops: CDR1 SQVTM, CDR2 ANQGSEA. V lost 4 bases, J lost 9 bases, and 13 bases stayed unmatched. This CDR3 is built from 15 residues. The DNA of the CDR3 is TGCAGCGTTGGATTTTTGGGGACAGGGCGTGCTGAGCAGTTCTTC. Translated: CSVGFLGTGRAEQFF.

Regarding this clonotype: Since no conserved phenylalanine or tryptophan closes the CDR3, a read error is the likely cause. The chain uses TRBV12-5 and TRBJ2-1, with 8 bases fitting TRBD2. The CDR3 length is 15 residues. Trimming cost V 3 bases and J 5 bases; bases outside gene matches: 6. The germline V gene has CDR1 LGHNT and CDR2 FRNRAP. The CDR3 protein is CASGFGSGRDNEQFL. The CDR3 nucleotides are TGTGCTAGTGGTTTCGGCAGCGGGAGAGACAATGAGCAGTTCTTA.

This clonotype was recorded only once. The V and J genes are TRBV30 and TRBJ2-5, with 9 bases matching TRBD2. CDR3 length equals 16 residues. V was clipped by 3 bases and J by 11 bases; unmatched bases: 19. Germline V gene sequence: CDR1 GTSNPN, CDR2 SVGIG (reference sequence). CDR3 nucleotide sequence: TGTGCCTGGAGCACAGGACTAGCGAGCTCCTACAATGAGCAGTACTTC. It encodes CAWSTGLASSYNEQYF.

The chain recombines TRBV30 with TRBJ1-2; D ambiguous. The CDR3 runs 13 residues. V was shortened by 3 bases and J by 4 bases, with 12 bases between the two germline ends. In germline, CDR1 is GTSNPN, CDR2 SVGIG (reference sequence). The chain's CDR3 is CAWRNPGGYGYTF. The CDR3 DNA reads as TGTGCCTGGAGAAATCCTGGCGGCTATGGCTACACCTTC.

The rearrangement links TRBV20-1 to TRBJ2-1; a weak D match, TRBD2 (5 bases). V was cut by 0 bases and J by 5 bases, with 8 bases left in between. The germline gives CDR1 DFQATT, CDR2 SNEGSKA (reference sequence). The CDR3 is 13 amino acids. The CDR3, as DNA: TGCAGTGCTAGAGACGGGATCCACAATGAGCAGTTCTTC. Residues: CSARDGIHNEQFF.

This chain connects TRBV10-3 to TRBJ1-5, with D hard to call. Between the trimmed V and J ends, which lost 2 bases and 6 bases, there was a span of 8 bases. Germline V gene data show CDR1 as ENHRY and CDR2 as SYGVKD. The CDR3 contains 13 residues. The CDR3 nucleotides are TGTGCCATCAGTGAGGGACTTGTTCAGCCCCAGCATTTT. It codes for CAISEGLVQPQHF.

This chain uses TRBV28 with TRBJ2-5, with 7 bases aligning to TRBD1. V gave up 3 bases and J gave up 5 bases; unmatched junction bases: 18. The CDR3 has 18 residues. Germline V CDR1 and CDR2: MDHEN, SYDVKM. CDR3 nucleotide sequence: TGTGCCAGCAGTTTCGCGTCCTTGGACAGGTCCCCCGGGGAGACCCAGTACTTC. It encodes CASSFASLDRSPGETQYF.

The V call is TRBV9, the J call TRBJ2-5; the D call may be TRBD1 or TRBD2 (6 bases each). CDR1 is SGDLS and CDR2 is YYNGEE in the germline V gene. The CDR3 contains 12 residues. V gave up 8 bases and J gave up 5 bases, with 13 bases separating them. DNA for the CDR3: TGTGCCAGGGAGGGGGGAAAGGAGACCCAGTACTTC. Its translation: CAREGGKETQYF. The full variable domain, its missing parts supplied by reference TRBV9 and TRBJ2-5, is DSGVTQTPKHLITATGQRVTLRCSPRSGDLSVYWYQQSLDQGLQFLIQYYNGEERAKGNILERFSAQQFPDLHSELNLSSLELGDSALYFCAREGGKETQYFGPGTRLLVL.

This chain links TRBV15 with TRBJ2-7; 9 bases line up with TRBD1. This CDR3 is built from 15 residues. The V segment lost 3 bases and the J segment 3 bases; nucleotides outside the gene matches: 6. In germline, CDR1 is LNHNV, CDR2 YYDKDF (reference sequence). The chain's CDR3 is CATSRALGQGYEQYF. In DNA form, the CDR3 reads TGTGCCACCAGCAGGGCCCTGGGACAGGGCTACGAGCAGTACTTC.

V gene TRBV20-1 combines with J gene TRBJ1-1; TRBD1 is a possible D gene (5 bases). There are 14 residues in the CDR3. The V end lost 6 bases, the J end lost 8 bases, and 22 bases lay between the germline ends. The germline V gene has CDR1 DFQATT and CDR2 SNEGSKA (reference sequence). The CDR3 nucleotides read TGCAGTGCGGGGTGGGCGCGGGGGGATCAGGAAGCTTTCTTT. This translates into CSAGWARGDQEAFF.

In this sample, this clonotype turned up a few times. The V call is TRBV6-5, the J call TRBJ2-4; D might be TRBD1 (5 bases). The J call may be incorrect, as the DNA end agrees better with TRBJ2-7. In germline, CDR1 is MNHEY, CDR2 SVGAGI. The CDR3 has 14 residues. The CDR3 loop is CASSYASGNREQYF. As DNA, the CDR3 is TGTGCCAGCAGTTACGCGTCAGGGAATCGCGAGCAGTACTTC.

This rearrangement joins TRBV20-1 to TRBJ1-6; D not certain. The CDR3 has 13 residues. Germline CDR1 and CDR2: DFQATT and SNEGSKA (reference sequence). V was trimmed by 5 bases and J by 10 bases, leaving 15 bases between them. CDR3 protein: CSASNKGGSPLHF. CDR3 bases: TGCAGTGCTTCTAATAAGGGAGGATCACCCCTCCACTTT.

The chain employs TRBV24-1 and TRBJ2-7, with D unresolved. Germline values: CDR1 KGHDR, CDR2 SFDVKD. V was cut by 9 bases and J by 7 bases, with 18 bases left in between. CDR3 size: 13 residues. CDR3: CATGGSLNNEQYF. The CDR3 DNA is TGTGCCACCGGCGGATCACTGAACAATGAGCAGTACTTC.